The T cell receptor (beta chain) described here comes from a study of monozygotic twins with inflammatory bowel disease. The length of the CDR3 is 13 residues. CDR1 SGHRS and CDR2 YFSETQ come from the germline V gene. TCR libraries were prepared from 3500 ng total RNA each. Reanalyzing the 5' RACE reads, TCRdb keeps one entry per CDR3 protein, without DNA. In all, the sample yields about 160,000 distinct CDR3 sequences. Unsorted whole blood yielded the total RNA, with T cells left unselected. Broader study findings: It was observed that concordant and discordant twins did not differ in repertoire similarity, possibly given limited power. Extra variability in the repertoires of patients may have come from differing immunosuppressive treatments.

As for this clonotype: Its antigen remains unidentified.

The sample comprised blood. The V call is TRBV5-1, the J call TRBJ1-3. The receptor was derived from a human donor with ulcerative colitis or Crohn's disease, or a healthy co-twin of an affected twin (not recorded which). The CDR3 reads CASSLDRGNTIYF.